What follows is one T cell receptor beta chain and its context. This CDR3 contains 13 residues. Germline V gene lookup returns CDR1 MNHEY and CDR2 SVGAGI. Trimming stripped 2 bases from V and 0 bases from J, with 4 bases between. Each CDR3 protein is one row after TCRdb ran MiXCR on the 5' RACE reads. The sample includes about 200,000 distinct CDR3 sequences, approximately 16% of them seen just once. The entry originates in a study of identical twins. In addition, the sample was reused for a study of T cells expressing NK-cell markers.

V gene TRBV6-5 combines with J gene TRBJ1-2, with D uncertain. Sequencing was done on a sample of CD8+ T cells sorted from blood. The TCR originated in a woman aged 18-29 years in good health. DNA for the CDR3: TGTGCCAGCAGTTACCAGGCTAACTATGGCTACACCTTC. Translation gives CASSYQANYGYTF.